The clone carrying this T cell receptor beta chain showed up just a few times. Its target is unknown. The entry originates in a study of blood T cells in healthy people across ages. Study at large: Capture via template switching afforded approximately one barcoded beta molecule per two T cells. Study-wide findings and caveats: Per million T cells, the diversity of TCR beta decreased roughly linearly as age advanced.

Total RNA, at least 5.5 micrograms per sample, came from PBMCs. For the second PCR, which ran for roughly 6 to 11 cycles, a sample-barcoded 5' primer and a J-beta primer mix were used. TCRdb ran MiXCR on the 5' RACE reads and lists one entry per CDR3 protein. The data hold about 1,400,000 distinct CDR3 sequences, with around 39% observed a single time. V lost 0 bases and J 6 bases, leaving 6 bases between the germline ends. Germline-derived CDR1 and CDR2 are SQVTM and ANQGSEA. The CDR3 runs 12 residues. The genes are TRBV29-1 and TRBJ2-1; the D is unclear. Sequenced: blood. This sequence was found in a woman younger than 30 in good health. Here the CDR3 DNA reads TGCAGCGTTGAAGAACAGCCCAATGAGCAGTTCTTC. Translating gives CSVEEQPNEQFF.